The rows below give T cell receptor beta chains drawn from one sample of a study of T cell clones after liver transplantation. Profiled with immunoSEQ multiplex PCR; TCRdb holds only in-frame clones, not every one. In the table there are about 72,000 clones, roughly nine tenths of which are singletons. The specimen was CD4+ T cells from blood, collected before liver transplant. These TCRs come from a human donor who received a liver transplant. Each CDR3 is given with its conserved first and last residue. A D gene is named only where the DNA matches it firmly. Expanded clones get a size class; other rows say once, few or many, or leave the size out.

j_call d_call cdr3_length clone_size v_call cdr3_aa cdr3_nt
TRBJ1-5 TRBD1 15 - TRBV19 CASSALGQSNQPQHF TGTGCCAGTAGTGCTCTGGGACAGAGCAATCAGCCCCAGCATTTT
TRBJ1-1 - 14 - TRBV29-1 CSVERGSLNTEAFF TGCAGCGTTGAACGAGGCAGCCTGAACACTGAAGCTTTCTTT
TRBJ2-2 TRBD2 15 - TRBV7-9 CASSQTSGRAGELFF TGTGCCAGCAGCCAGACTAGCGGGAGGGCCGGGGAGCTGTTTTTT
TRBJ2-5 - 15 - TRBV18 CASSPQGGGTETQYF TGTGCCAGCTCACCACAGGGGGGTGGCACAGAGACCCAGTACTTC
TRBJ2-7 TRBD1 16 - TRBV30 CAWSLTRDRRYNEQYF TGTGCCTGGAGTCTAACCCGGGACAGGCGATATAACGAGCAGTACTTC
TRBJ1-4 - 13 - TRBV6-5 CASGRGNNEKLFF TGTGCCAGCGGGAGGGGCAATAATGAAAAACTGTTTTTT
TRBJ2-5 - 14 - TRBV5-1 CASSLDPGQETQYF TGCGCCAGCAGCTTGGATCCCGGGCAAGAGACCCAGTACTTC
TRBJ1-1 - 13 - TRBV11-3 CASSLDGDTEAFF TGTGCCAGCAGCTTAGATGGGGACACTGAAGCTTTCTTT
TRBJ1-1 - 15 few TRBV5-6 CASSPGGRGGTEAFF TGTGCCAGCAGCCCGGGGGGACGGGGTGGCACTGAAGCTTTCTTT
TRBJ2-1 - 13 - TRBV7-2 CASSGRVGNEQFF TGTGCCAGCAGCGGGCGGGTCGGCAATGAGCAGTTCTTC
TRBJ2-3 - 15 - TRBV4-3 CASSPGALSTDTQYF TGCGCCAGCAGCCCCGGGGCGTTAAGCACAGATACGCAGTATTTT
TRBJ2-1 TRBD2 19 - TRBV11-3 CASSLDLSRMGLAGREQFF TGTGCCAGCAGCTTAGATCTAAGTAGGATGGGACTAGCGGGACGTGAGCAGTTCTTC
TRBJ1-2 - 12 - TRBV7-9 CASSLSAPGYTF TGTGCCAGCAGCCTTTCCGCCCCCGGCTACACCTTC
TRBJ2-5 - 14 - TRBV7-8 CASSLGTEKETQYF TGTGCCAGCAGCTTAGGCACGGAGAAAGAGACCCAGTACTTC
TRBJ2-2 - 12 - TRBV29-1 CSVSAGPGELFF TGCAGCGTTTCGGCAGGCCCCGGGGAGCTGTTTTTT
TRBJ2-7 - 17 - TRBV15 CATSRGPGTDSSYEQYF TGTGCCACCAGCAGAGGACCCGGGACTGACAGCTCCTACGAGCAGTACTTC
TRBJ2-5 - 14 - TRBV30 CAWSPGSSVETQYF TGTGCCTGGAGTCCCGGCTCCAGTGTCGAGACCCAGTACTTC